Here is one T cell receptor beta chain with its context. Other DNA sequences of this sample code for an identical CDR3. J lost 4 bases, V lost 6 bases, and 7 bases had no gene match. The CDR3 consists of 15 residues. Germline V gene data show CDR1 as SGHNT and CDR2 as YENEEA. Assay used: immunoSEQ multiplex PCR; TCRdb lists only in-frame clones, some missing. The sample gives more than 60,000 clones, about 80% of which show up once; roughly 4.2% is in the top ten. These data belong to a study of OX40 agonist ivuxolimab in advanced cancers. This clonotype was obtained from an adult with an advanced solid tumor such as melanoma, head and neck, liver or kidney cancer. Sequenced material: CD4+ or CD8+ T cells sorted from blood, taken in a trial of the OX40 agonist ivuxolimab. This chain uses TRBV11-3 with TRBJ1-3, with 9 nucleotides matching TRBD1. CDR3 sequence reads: CASSPGQGPGNTIYF. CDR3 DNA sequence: TGTGCCAGCAGTCCAGGACAGGGGCCGGGAAACACCATATATTTT.